Listed below are T cell receptor beta chains from one sample, sequenced in a study of blood T cells in healthy people across ages. Each CDR3 protein gets one entry after TCRdb re-called the 5' RACE reads with MiXCR. The profile shows about 580,000 distinct CDR3 sequences, under 55% of them singletons. Sequencing was carried out using blood. The receptors derive from a man older than 75 in good health. CDR3s include the opening cysteine and the closing phenylalanine or tryptophan. The D gene is left open where the match is weak. Size tells how often a clone was seen (once, few, many) or the class of an expanded clone, and some rows leave it out.

abundance: .; j_gene: TRBJ2-6; v_gene: TRBV7-9; d_gene: .; CDR3nt: TGTGCCAGCAGTCTAGGACCGGTCTCTGGGGCCAACGTCCTGACTTTC; CDR3aa: CASSLGPVSGANVLTF
abundance: .; j_gene: TRBJ2-1; v_gene: TRBV4-1; d_gene: TRBD1; CDR3nt: TGCGCCAGCAGCCTCCCCCTGCGGACAGGGACGGAGACCCAGTTCTTC; CDR3aa: CASSLPLRTGTETQFF
abundance: .; j_gene: TRBJ2-1; v_gene: TRBV27; d_gene: .; CDR3nt: TGTGCCAGCAGTTTAGGTCGGCAGAACAATGAGCAGTTCTTC; CDR3aa: CASSLGRQNNEQFF
abundance: .; j_gene: TRBJ2-1; v_gene: TRBV7-9; d_gene: TRBD1; CDR3nt: TGTGCCAGCAGTCCAGGGGGCGCTGAGGACAATGAGCAGTTCTTC; CDR3aa: CASSPGGAEDNEQFF
abundance: .; j_gene: TRBJ2-7; v_gene: TRBV20-1; d_gene: .; CDR3nt: TGCAGTGCTAGAAGGGGGTCAGGGGGGCAGTACGAGCAGTACTTC; CDR3aa: CSARRGSGGQYEQYF
abundance: .; j_gene: TRBJ2-1; v_gene: TRBV29-1; d_gene: TRBD1; CDR3nt: TGCAGCGTTGGACAGGGCGGTTCCTACAATGAGCAGTTCTTC; CDR3aa: CSVGQGGSYNEQFF
abundance: few; j_gene: TRBJ2-3; v_gene: TRBV7-9; d_gene: TRBD2; CDR3nt: TGTGCCAGCAGCCGAACTTCTAGCGGGGGGAGCACAGATACGCAGTATTTT; CDR3aa: CASSRTSSGGSTDTQYF
abundance: .; j_gene: TRBJ2-1; v_gene: TRBV5-1; d_gene: TRBD1; CDR3nt: TGCGCCAGCAGCGCGGACAGGGCCCCTTACAATGAGCAGTTCTTC; CDR3aa: CASSADRAPYNEQFF
abundance: once; j_gene: TRBJ1-6; v_gene: TRBV7-2; d_gene: .; CDR3nt: TGTGCCAGCGGACTGAGCAATTCACCCCTCCACTTT; CDR3aa: CASGLSNSPLHF
abundance: .; j_gene: TRBJ2-1; v_gene: TRBV6-2/TRBV6-3; d_gene: .; CDR3nt: TGTGCCAGCAGTTATCTTCCGGGGGAGAGGGACAATGAGCAGTTCTTC; CDR3aa: CASSYLPGERDNEQFF
abundance: .; j_gene: TRBJ2-1; v_gene: TRBV29-1; d_gene: TRBD2; CDR3nt: TGCAGCACCTGGGGGGGCAATGAGCAGTTCTTC; CDR3aa: CSTWGGNEQFF
abundance: .; j_gene: TRBJ1-2; v_gene: TRBV20-1; d_gene: TRBD1; CDR3nt: TGCAGTGCCTTACCGACAGGGAACTATGGCTACACCTTC; CDR3aa: CSALPTGNYGYTF
abundance: .; j_gene: TRBJ1-2; v_gene: TRBV7-8; d_gene: .; CDR3nt: TGTGCCAGCAGCTTCGTTGGTTTGGGGGGCTACACCTTC; CDR3aa: CASSFVGLGGYTF
abundance: .; j_gene: TRBJ2-7; v_gene: TRBV14; d_gene: TRBD1; CDR3nt: TGTGCCAGCAGCCAGTGGGACAGAAACTCCTACGAGCAGTACTTC; CDR3aa: CASSQWDRNSYEQYF
abundance: .; j_gene: TRBJ1-2; v_gene: TRBV5-1; d_gene: TRBD1; CDR3nt: TGCGCCAGCAGCTTTGGACAGGGGGATAGTTCCTATGGCTACACCTTC; CDR3aa: CASSFGQGDSSYGYTF
abundance: .; j_gene: TRBJ1-1; v_gene: TRBV7-2; d_gene: .; CDR3nt: TGTGCCAGCAGCTCGACCACGACATCAGGGACTTTCTTT; CDR3aa: CASSSTTTSGTFF
abundance: few; j_gene: TRBJ1-4; v_gene: TRBV9; d_gene: .; CDR3nt: TGTGCCAGCAGCGTGCTAGGGGGAACTAATGAAAAACTGTTTTTT; CDR3aa: CASSVLGGTNEKLFF
abundance: .; j_gene: TRBJ2-5; v_gene: TRBV28; d_gene: .; CDR3nt: TGTGCCGTCGGCGGGCTAGCTAAGACCCAGTACTTC; CDR3aa: CAVGGLAKTQYF
abundance: .; j_gene: TRBJ1-2; v_gene: TRBV7-9; d_gene: .; CDR3nt: TGTGCCAGCAGCCCCACAGGGCTGGGGTATGGCTACACCTTC; CDR3aa: CASSPTGLGYGYTF
abundance: .; j_gene: TRBJ2-2; v_gene: TRBV6-1; d_gene: .; CDR3nt: TGTGCCAGAGGGCTCCCAGCGGCGAACACCGGGGAGCTGTTTTTT; CDR3aa: CARGLPAANTGELFF
abundance: .; j_gene: TRBJ2-7; v_gene: TRBV18; d_gene: TRBD2; CDR3nt: TGTGCCAGCTCACCCCGGGCTAGCGGGAGCTCCTACGAGCAGTACTTC; CDR3aa: CASSPRASGSSYEQYF
abundance: few; j_gene: TRBJ2-1; v_gene: TRBV7-6; d_gene: .; CDR3nt: TGTGCCAGCAGCCCCCGGGGGTACAATGAGCAGTTCTTC; CDR3aa: CASSPRGYNEQFF
abundance: .; j_gene: TRBJ2-6; v_gene: TRBV7-3; d_gene: TRBD2; CDR3nt: TGTGCCAGCAGCTCTCGAGCGGGAGGGGACCCCTCTGGGGCCAACGTCCTGACTTTC; CDR3aa: CASSSRAGGDPSGANVLTF
abundance: .; j_gene: TRBJ1-5; v_gene: TRBV2; d_gene: TRBD1; CDR3nt: TGTGCCAGCAGCTTCGACAGGGGAAAAGGTCAGCCCCAGCATTTT; CDR3aa: CASSFDRGKGQPQHF
abundance: .; j_gene: TRBJ1-4; v_gene: TRBV11-3; d_gene: .; CDR3nt: TGTGCCAGCAGCTTGAACCAAAATGAAAAACTGTTTTTT; CDR3aa: CASSLNQNEKLFF
abundance: .; j_gene: TRBJ2-7; v_gene: TRBV5-1; d_gene: TRBD1; CDR3nt: TGCGCCAGCAGCTTGGGGACAGGGGATTTCTACGAGCAGTACTTC; CDR3aa: CASSLGTGDFYEQYF